This T cell receptor (beta chain) was profiled in a study of beta chain features in type 1 diabetes. Sequencing targeted expressed TCRB transcripts, as all isolated RNA had been reverse transcribed. Repertoires were generated with immunoSEQ multiplex PCR, while TCRdb's copy carries only in-frame clones and drops some. The sample lists 600,000 to 700,000 clones, approximately 13% occurring once. Study outcomes and limitations: The naive, central memory and Treg TCRB repertoires showed an apparent similarity that was greater among patients than among healthy donors. All four CD4+ subsets of Type 1 diabetes patients contained TCRB CDR3s that were moderately but significantly shorter.

A note on this clone: Its antigen is unidentified.

After removal of 4 bases from V and 2 bases from J, the junction contained 1 base not matched to a gene. The germline V gene has CDR1 SGHVS and CDR2 FQNEAQ. The CDR3 consists of 14 residues. The sequence derives from a man aged 25 to 40 with type 1 diabetes. Sequences were obtained from naive CD4+ T cells from blood. The chain employs TRBV7-8 and TRBJ2-1, with 8 bases matching TRBD1. CDR3 sequence (DNA): TGTGCCAGCAGCTCGGACAGGGCCTACAATGAGCAGTTCTTC. Its translation: CASSSDRAYNEQFF.